Sequencing of this T cell receptor (beta chain) was carried out in a study of shared clonotypes between healthy human individuals. Replicate PCRs for sorted subsets used around 200 ng DNA; this equaled 25,000 to 35,000 T cell genomes. Authors' processing steps: With immunoSEQ giving junction-only sequences and no quality scores, filtering differed. Only in-frame clones appear in the TCRdb table, and some are missing; sequencing was by immunoSEQ multiplex PCR. V and J calls plus clone size are reproduced from that table; the DNA served to infer D and trimming. The table lists some 1 million clones, 65% to 80% of them singletons, with about 1.4% in the top ten. The clonotype comes from a man between 18 and 35 years old in good health. Sequencing input: memory CD4+ T cells sorted from blood. The sample's subset: CD45RA-negative fraction.

In DNA form, the CDR3 reads TGCGCCAGCAGCTTGGCAGTCGGGGGGACAATCCCCTCTGGGGAGCTGTTTTTT. The encoded protein is CASSLAVGGTIPSGELFF. V and J are TRBV5-1 and TRBJ2-2; TRBD2 might be the D (7 bases). V was cut by 0 bases and J by 8 bases, with 23 bases left in between. The CDR3 is 18 residues long. Germline-derived CDR1 and CDR2 are SGHRS and YFSETQ. Based on the CDR3 plus reference TRBV5-1 and TRBJ2-2, the full variable domain is KAGVTQTPRYLIKTRGQQVTLSCSPISGHRSVSWYQQTPGQGLQFLFEYFSETQRNKGNFPGRFSGRQFSNSRSEMNVSTLELGDSALYLCASSLAVGGTIPSGELFFGEGSRLTVL.